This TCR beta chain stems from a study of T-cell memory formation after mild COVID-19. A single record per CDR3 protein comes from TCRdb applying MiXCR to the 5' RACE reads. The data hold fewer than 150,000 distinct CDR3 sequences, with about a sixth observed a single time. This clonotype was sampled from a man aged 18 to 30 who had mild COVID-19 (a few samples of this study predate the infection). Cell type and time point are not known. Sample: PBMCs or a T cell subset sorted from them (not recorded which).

Here the CDR3 DNA reads TGTGCCAGCAGCCATATCGACACCTTATACTATGGCTACACCTTC. Its translation is CASSHIDTLYYGYTF. V usage is TRBV3-1 and J usage is TRBJ1-2; no clear D. CDR3 size: 15 residues. Trimming took off 3 bases at V and 3 bases at J, with 14 bases between the two ends. Germline V CDR1 and CDR2: LGHDT, YNNKEL (reference sequence).